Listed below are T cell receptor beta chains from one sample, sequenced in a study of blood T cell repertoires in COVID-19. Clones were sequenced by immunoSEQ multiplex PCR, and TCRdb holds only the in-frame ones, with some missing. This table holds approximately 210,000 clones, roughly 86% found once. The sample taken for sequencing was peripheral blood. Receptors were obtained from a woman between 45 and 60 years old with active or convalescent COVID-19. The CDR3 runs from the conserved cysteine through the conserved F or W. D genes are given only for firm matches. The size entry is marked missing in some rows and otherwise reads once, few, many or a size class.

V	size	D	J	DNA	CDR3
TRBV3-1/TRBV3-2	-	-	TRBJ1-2	TGTGCCAGCAGCCAGTTAGACAGGATCTATGGCTACACCTTC	CASSQLDRIYGYTF
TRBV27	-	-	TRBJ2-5	TGTGCCAGCAGTTCTGGGGGGTCTGGAACTAGGCGGGGACTAGAGACCCAGTACTTC	CASSSGGSGTRRGLETQYF
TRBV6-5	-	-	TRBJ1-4	TGTGCCAGCAAGCAGTCGGCGGAACTGTTTTTT	CASKQSAELFF
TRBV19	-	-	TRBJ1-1	TGTGCCAGTAGTCCGTTGACAGGTAACACTGAAGCTTTCTTT	CASSPLTGNTEAFF
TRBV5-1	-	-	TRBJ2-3	TGCGCCAGCAGCTTAGATCCGGGAATATATACAGATACGCAGTATTTT	CASSLDPGIYTDTQYF
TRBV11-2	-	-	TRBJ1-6	TGTGCCAGCAATCTTCGGGGGGACGCACCCCTCCACTTT	CASNLRGDAPLHF
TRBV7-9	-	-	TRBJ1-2	TGTGCCAGCAGCTTAGGGACATTTAACTATGGCTACACCTTC	CASSLGTFNYGYTF
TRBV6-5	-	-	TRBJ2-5	TGTGCCAGCAGTTACGGATCCAGCGGTGAGACCCAGTACTTC	CASSYGSSGETQYF
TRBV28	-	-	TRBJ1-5	TGTGCCAGCAGCCGGACAGACCCCAATCAGCCCCAGCATTTT	CASSRTDPNQPQHF
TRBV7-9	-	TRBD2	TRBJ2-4	TGTGCCAGCAGCTTAGGAGGCGGGGGGCGTCACTTC	CASSLGGGGRHF
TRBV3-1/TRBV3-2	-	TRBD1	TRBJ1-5	TGTGCCAGCAGCCAAGGGGACAGACCGACGCGGCCCCAGCATTTT	CASSQGDRPTRPQHF
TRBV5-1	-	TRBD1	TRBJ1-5	TGCGCCAGCAGCTTGACCTATGGACAGGGCAATCAGCCCCAGCATTTT	CASSLTYGQGNQPQHF
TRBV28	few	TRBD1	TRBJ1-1	TGTGCCAGCAGTTCAGGGGGCGCGGCGATAAGGGCTGAAGCTTTCTTT	CASSSGGAAIRAEAFF
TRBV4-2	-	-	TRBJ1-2	TGTGCCAGCAGCCCCGGCGCGCGAGGAAACTATGGCTACACCTTC	CASSPGARGNYGYTF
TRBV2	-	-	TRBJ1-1	TGTGCCAGCAGTGTGGCAGGGACTCACACTGAAGCTTTCTTT	CASSVAGTHTEAFF
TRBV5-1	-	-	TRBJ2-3	TGCGCCAGCAGCCATACCGGAGGAGGAACCACAGATACGCAGTATTTT	CASSHTGGGTTDTQYF
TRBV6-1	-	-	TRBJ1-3	TGTGCCAGCAGTGACCGGACAGTTAGCTCTGGAAACACCATATATTTT	CASSDRTVSSGNTIYF
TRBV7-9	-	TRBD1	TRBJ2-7	TGTGCCAGCAGCCATAACCGGGACAGCTACGAGCAGTACTTC	CASSHNRDSYEQYF
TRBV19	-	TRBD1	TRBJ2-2	TGTGCCAGTAGGGTACAGGGGCGAGGCACCGGGGAGCTGTTTTTT	CASRVQGRGTGELFF
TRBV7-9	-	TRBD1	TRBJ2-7	TGTGCCAGCAGGCCCGCCGGGGGGACAGGGGGCCCGTCGGGGGAGCAGTACTTC	CASRPAGGTGGPSGEQYF
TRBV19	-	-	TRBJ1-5	TGTGCCAGTAGTAACGGGGATCAGCCCCAGCATTTT	CASSNGDQPQHF
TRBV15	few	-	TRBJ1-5	TGTGCCACCAGCAGAGCCCAGGGATACCAGCCCCAGCATTTT	CATSRAQGYQPQHF
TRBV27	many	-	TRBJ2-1	TGTGCCAGCAGTCCCGCTAGGACTACCTACAATGAGCAGTTCTTC	CASSPARTTYNEQFF
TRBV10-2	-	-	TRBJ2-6	TGCGCCAGCGGGGCGCCGGAGAGCCTGACTTTC	CASGAPESLTF
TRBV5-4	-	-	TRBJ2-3	TGTGCCAGCAACGCCGGGGGTACGCAGTATTTT	CASNAGGTQYF